The 32 T cell receptor beta chains in this list originate from one sample, sequenced in a study of T cell repertoires in cytomegalovirus infection. Each CDR3 protein gets one entry after TCRdb re-called the reads with MiXCR. The data contain about 260,000 distinct CDR3 sequences, less than 9.5% of them seen just once; the ten biggest clones take up about 14%. The source material was PBMCs. The receptors were sampled from a human donor in good health (CMV status not recorded). Some clones in this sample may be carry-over from other donors' samples.

This clonotype was seen ten or more times. The chain uses TRBV5-1 and TRBJ1-2, with 8 bases lining up with TRBD1. This CDR3 contains 14 residues. Germline V gene sequence: CDR1 SGHRS, CDR2 YFSETQ. Trimming at V came to 4 bases and at J to 8 bases, leaving 10 bases not matched to a gene. The CDR3 region is CASSQTGQGGGYTF. The CDR3 nucleotides read TGCGCCAGCAGCCAGACAGGACAGGGCGGCGGCTACACCTTC.

This clonotype was recorded many times. This sequence joins TRBV7-2 and TRBJ1-2, with 9 bases that match TRBD1. The V and J ends lost 1 base and 6 bases, in that order; junction bases with no gene match: 6. The CDR3 runs 15 residues. CDR1 and CDR2 (germline): SGHTA, FQGNSA. CDR3 residues: CASSLDNRGLNGYTF. CDR3 in DNA: TGTGCCAGCAGCTTAGATAACAGGGGGCTTAATGGCTACACCTTC.

In this sample, this clonotype turned up many times. This CDR3 reads CASSSKEAGNTIYF. The DNA for the CDR3 is TGTGCCAGCAGCTCAAAGGAAGCTGGAAACACCATATATTTT. The chain couples TRBV7-2 to TRBJ1-3; D gene uncertain. Per germline, CDR1 SGHTA and CDR2 FQGNSA. The CDR3 sequence is 14 residues long. V gave up 4 bases and J gave up 2 bases, with 9 bases separating them.

In the case of this clonotype: A much larger clonotype is one base distant, so this may be a read error. V and J are TRBV7-6 and TRBJ2-5; 9 bases are shared with TRBD2. The CDR3 spans 14 residues. In germline, CDR1 is SGHVS, CDR2 FNYEAQ. The CDR3 DNA follows: TGTGCCAGCAGCCCCAGCGGGAGGAGAGAGGCCCAGTACTTC. It codes for CASSPSGRREAQYF.

The sample holds many counts of this clonotype. The V call is TRBV7-2, the J call TRBJ2-3; 16 bases align to TRBD2. The CDR3 covers 20 residues. V gave up 5 bases and J gave up 0 bases; unmatched junction bases: 11. Germline loops: CDR1 SGHTA, CDR2 FQGNSA. Written as DNA, the CDR3 is TGTGCCAGCAGCCGTACGGGACTAGCGGGGGGGCTTCGAAGCACAGATACGCAGTATTTT. Its protein product is CASSRTGLAGGLRSTDTQYF.

This clonotype was seen repeatedly, ten times or more. This rearrangement joins TRBV7-2 to TRBJ2-7; the match to TRBD2 covers 9 bases. Germline V gene data show CDR1 as SGHTA and CDR2 as FQGNSA. The CDR3 consists of 17 residues. V gave up 5 bases and J gave up 0 bases; unmatched junction bases: 11. The CDR3 nucleotides read TGTGCCAGCAGCCTCACCCCTAGCGGGGCGCGCTCCTACGAGCAGTACTTC. The encoded protein is CASSLTPSGARSYEQYF.

This clonotype was found many times. V and J are TRBV7-2 and TRBJ2-1; D assignment may be TRBD1 or TRBD2 (5 bases each). The CDR3 consists of 13 residues. Germline V gene lookup returns CDR1 SGHTA and CDR2 FQGNSA. With 5 bases removed from V and 3 bases from J, the gap between germline ends came to 8 bases. The CDR3 sequence: CASSRDLYNEQFF. The CDR3 coding sequence is TGTGCCAGCAGCCGGGACCTCTACAATGAGCAGTTCTTC.

This clonotype has at least ten counts. The chain carries TRBV7-2 and TRBJ2-7; 12 bases are a match to TRBD2. The germline gives CDR1 SGHTA, CDR2 FQGNSA. Trimming took 5 bases from V and 4 from J; bases not matched to a gene: 12. The CDR3 loop spans 17 amino acids. CDR3 nucleotides: TGTGCCAGCAGCCAAAGACTAGCGGGAGTCCCCCGGTACGAGCAGTACTTC. Amino acids: CASSQRLAGVPRYEQYF.

This clonotype was seen many times. This chain links TRBV19 with TRBJ2-1, with a possible D match to TRBD2 (6 bases). The germline CDR1 and CDR2 sequences are LNHDA and SQIVND (reference sequence). The CDR3 is 16 amino acids. V lost 5 bases and J lost 0, with 14 bases in between. The DNA for the CDR3 is TGTGCCAGTAGTGGGGGACTCCTGAGCTCCTACAATGAGCAGTTCTTC. It codes for CASSGGLLSSYNEQFF.

This clonotype was found many times. V gene TRBV12-3 or TRBV12-4 combines with J gene TRBJ1-2; D is unclear. The V gene lost 8 bases and the J gene lost 0 bases, with 10 bases spanning the gap. CDR3 length equals 13 residues. CDR3 loop: CASSDRPNYGYTF. The CDR3 coding sequence is TGTGCCAGCTCAGATAGACCTAACTATGGCTACACCTTC.

Ten or more counts support this clonotype. The chain is built from TRBV6-4 and TRBJ1-1; no firm D call. CDR1 and CDR2 from the germline V gene are MRHNA and SNTAGT. The CDR3 extends over 14 amino acids. V lost 3 bases, J lost 4 bases, and 12 bases lay in between. CDR3 sequence (DNA): TGTGCCAGCAGTGAAGAGGGAAAGAGCACTGAAGCTTTCTTT. This sequence encodes CASSEEGKSTEAFF.

The V call is TRBV11-2, the J call TRBJ1-1, with 8 nucleotides matching TRBD1. V trimming: 5 bases; J trimming: 3 bases; junction bases outside the gene matches: 14. The CDR3 has 17 residues. Germline CDR1 is SGHAT and CDR2 is FQNNGV. DNA of the CDR3: TGTGCCAGCAGCCGACGGACAGGGACTTTTGGTGACACTGAAGCTTTCTTT. Translated, it gives CASSRRTGTFGDTEAFF.

This clonotype was seen ten or more times. The chain combines TRBV28 with TRBJ2-5; 8 nucleotides match TRBD2. The CDR3 contains 17 residues. Looked up from germline, CDR1 is MDHEN and CDR2 is SYDVKM. V lost 4 bases to trimming and J lost 3 bases; unmatched junction nucleotides: 13. CDR3 in amino acids: CASSSPKLAEGKETQYF. The CDR3 bases are TGTGCCAGCAGTTCGCCAAAACTAGCGGAAGGAAAAGAGACCCAGTACTTC.

This clonotype was detected ten times or more. The V gene is TRBV30, the J gene TRBJ1-1; D ambiguous. CDR3 length equals 13 residues. CDR1 and CDR2 from the germline V gene are GTSNPN and SVGIG (reference sequence). V shed 0 bases and J shed 0 bases, with 5 bases lying between them. CDR3 nucleotide sequence: TGTGCCTGGAGTGTCGCCTTGAACACTGAAGCTTTCTTT. Its translation is CAWSVALNTEAFF.

The sample holds many counts of this clonotype. This chain connects TRBV12-3 or TRBV12-4 to TRBJ1-4; D gene uncertain. The V end lost 6 bases, the J end lost 5 bases, and 16 bases lay between the germline ends. This CDR3 has 15 residues. CDR3 coding DNA: TGTGCCAGCAGGGGCACCGGGAGGACCAATGAAAAACTGTTTTTT. Its translation is CASRGTGRTNEKLFF.

This clonotype was observed many times. The V and J genes are TRBV7-2 and TRBJ1-1; D perhaps matches TRBD1 (6 bases). CDR3 length: 14 amino acids. The V end was cut by 4 bases, the J end by 2 bases, with 11 bases between. Per germline, CDR1 SGHTA and CDR2 FQGNSA. The CDR3 DNA reads TGTGCCAGCAGCTCCGGACAGCCAAACACTGAAGCTTTCTTT. Its translation: CASSSGQPNTEAFF.

The chain uses TRBV12-3 or TRBV12-4 and TRBJ2-7; 9 bases line up with TRBD2. The CDR3 runs 16 residues. After removal of 5 bases from V and 0 bases from J, the junction contained 8 bases not matched to a gene. CDR3 nucleotides: TGTGCCAGCAGTCTTATAGCGGGGGCCCTCTCCTACGAGCAGTACTTC. The encoded protein is CASSLIAGALSYEQYF.

The table lists this clonotype with many counts. The chain couples TRBV7-6 to TRBJ2-1; the D is unclear. This CDR3 comprises 14 residues. Germline values: CDR1 SGHVS, CDR2 FNYEAQ. Trimming cost V 1 base and J 6 bases, with 10 bases left between them. The CDR3 DNA reads as TGTGCCAGCAGCTTAGTCGTCGGTGGCAATGAGCAGTTCTTC. This translates into CASSLVVGGNEQFF.

This clonotype was seen repeatedly, ten times or more. The rearrangement uses TRBV7-2 and TRBJ2-2, with D perhaps TRBD1 or TRBD2 (6 bases each). The germline CDR1 and CDR2 sequences are SGHTA and FQGNSA. Trimming pared 6 bases from V and 3 bases from J, leaving 8 bases between. The length of the CDR3 is 13 residues. Here the CDR3 DNA reads TGTGCCAGCAGAAGGGGGGACACCGGGGAGCTGTTTTTT. Protein sequence: CASRRGDTGELFF.

V and J are TRBV7-2 and TRBJ1-6; 8 bases line up with TRBD1. The V gene end was trimmed by 4 bases and the J gene end by 7 bases; junction bases not matched to a gene: 9. The CDR3 contains 16 residues. Germline V CDR1 and CDR2: SGHTA, FQGNSA. In DNA, the CDR3 is TGTGCCAGCAGCTCGTTCCTCAGGGGGCCGAATTCACCCCTCCACTTT. It encodes CASSSFLRGPNSPLHF.

This clonotype came up many times. The chain joins TRBV5-6 to TRBJ2-2; 10 bases agree with TRBD1. V was pared by 4 bases and J by 7 bases, with 10 bases of the junction left unmatched. Germline-derived CDR1 and CDR2 are SGHDT and YYEEEE. The CDR3 runs 16 residues. The CDR3 DNA reads TGTGCCAGCAGCCGGGACAGGGGAAAACTCAACGGGGAGCTGTTTTTT. The encoded protein is CASSRDRGKLNGELFF.

This clonotype was seen repeatedly, ten times or more. The V call is TRBV7-9, the J call TRBJ1-1; 7 nucleotides agree with TRBD1. V lost 0 bases, J lost 5 bases, and 21 bases stayed unmatched. Germline values: CDR1 SEHNR, CDR2 FQNEAQ (reference sequence). CDR3 length: 20 amino acids. DNA for the CDR3: TGTGCCAGCAGCTTAGCGGGCTATGACAGGGTCAGGGAAGAAGGGACTGAAGCTTTCTTT. Its protein product is CASSLAGYDRVREEGTEAFF.

This clonotype was detected many times. This rearrangement joins TRBV12-3 or TRBV12-4 to TRBJ1-6; 8 bases map to TRBD1. The CDR3 has 14 residues. The V and J ends lost 1 base and 9 bases, in that order; junction bases with no gene match: 2. CDR3 DNA: TGTGCCAGCAGTTTAGGTCAGGGGGCTTCACCCCTCCACTTT. Amino acid sequence: CASSLGQGASPLHF.

The chain's CDR3 is CASSFDRFEAFF. The CDR3 region has the DNA TGTGCCAGCAGTTTTGACAGATTTGAAGCTTTCTTT. The chain links TRBV28 to TRBJ1-1; a weak D match, TRBD1 (5 bases). Germline CDR1 MDHEN, CDR2 SYDVKM. The CDR3 length is 12 residues. V gave up 3 bases and J gave up 7 bases, with 9 bases separating them. The whole variable domain, filled in from reference TRBV28 and TRBJ1-1, reads DVKVTQSSRYLVKRTGEKVFLECVQDMDHENMFWYRQDPGLGLRLIYFSYDVKMKEKGDIPEGYSVSREKKERFSLILESASTNQTSMYLCASSFDRFEAFFGQGTRLTVV.

This clonotype was observed many times. The rearrangement links TRBV5-8 to TRBJ2-1; a possible D gene is TRBD1 (5 bases). This CDR3 region has 14 residues. Germline CDR1 is SGHTS and CDR2 is YDEGEE. Trimming shortened V by 0 bases and J by 7 bases, and 11 bases separated the two germline ends. The CDR3 region is CASSLGGAVNEQFF. The CDR3 DNA reads TGTGCCAGCAGCTTGGGGGGCGCGGTGAATGAGCAGTTCTTC.

The V call is TRBV20-1, the J call TRBJ1-6; D is unclear. The CDR3 extends over 15 amino acids. Germline V lookup: CDR1 DFQATT, CDR2 SNEGSKA (reference sequence). V gave up 2 bases and J gave up 6 bases, with 14 bases separating them. CDR3 bases: TGCAGTGCTAGATTTGGTTTTTTAAGTAATTCACCCCTCCACTTT. This sequence encodes CSARFGFLSNSPLHF.

The genes are TRBV7-8 and TRBJ2-3; 8 bases are a match to TRBD2. Germline-derived CDR1 and CDR2 are SGHVS and FQNEAQ. J gave up 3 bases and V 1 base, and 6 bases lay outside the gene matches. The CDR3 has 16 amino acids. In DNA form, the CDR3 reads TGTGCCAGCAGCTTAGTCCGTGGGACTAGAACAGATACGCAGTATTTT. The encoded protein is CASSLVRGTRTDTQYF.

In its sample, this clonotype was seen many times. The chain combines TRBV7-2 with TRBJ2-1, with 10 bases fitting TRBD2. The J segment lost 12 bases and the V segment lost 5 bases, leaving 13 bases of the junction unmatched. The length of the CDR3 is 15 residues. The germline gives CDR1 SGHTA, CDR2 FQGNSA. DNA for the CDR3: TGTGCCAGCAGCCCGACAACTAGCGGGAATACACCGCAGTTCTTC. Protein: CASSPTTSGNTPQFF.

The rearrangement joins TRBV19 to TRBJ1-1; D call uncertain. V was pared by 6 bases and J by 1 base, with 12 bases between. Germline CDR1 and CDR2: LNHDA and SQIVND (reference sequence). There are 14 residues in the CDR3. The CDR3 DNA sequence: TGTGCCAGTAGAGTAGACCTCTCGAACACTGAAGCTTTCTTT. Translating it yields CASRVDLSNTEAFF.

This clonotype has ten or more counts. CDR3 in DNA: TGTGCCAGCAGTTTATGGTCGGCAGAACACAATCAGCCCCAGCATTTT. Amino acids: CASSLWSAEHNQPQHF. The J gene is TRBJ1-5, the V gene TRBV28; no firm D call. The CDR3 contains 16 residues. V was pared by 0 bases and J by 3 bases, with 12 bases between. Germline loops: CDR1 MDHEN, CDR2 SYDVKM.

This clonotype was found a few times. The chain combines TRBV28 with TRBJ2-2; no clear D. The V gene's germline CDR1 is MDHEN and CDR2 SYDVKM. Trimming cost V 5 bases and J 6 bases, with 10 bases left between them. The CDR3 consists of 13 residues. In nucleotides, the CDR3 is TGTGCCAGCAGTGGGTCGGGCGCCGGGGAGCTGTTTTTT. Its translation is CASSGSGAGELFF. Looking up the rest from reference TRBV28 and TRBJ2-2 gives the full variable domain: DVKVTQSSRYLVKRTGEKVFLECVQDMDHENMFWYRQDPGLGLRLIYFSYDVKMKEKGDIPEGYSVSREKKERFSLILESASTNQTSMYLCASSGSGAGELFFGEGSRLTVL.

The V call is TRBV7-3, the J call TRBJ2-2; TRBD2 aligns across 10 bases. Trimming at V came to 2 bases and at J to 4 bases, leaving 13 bases not matched to a gene. CDR1 and CDR2 from the germline V gene are SGHTA and FQGTGA. CDR3 length: 19 residues. Written as DNA, the CDR3 is TGTGCCAGCAGCTTATCATCAGCGGGGGGGCCGATTAGCACCGGGGAGCTGTTTTTT. Translation gives CASSLSSAGGPISTGELFF. Complete variable domain (other parts from reference TRBV7-3 and TRBJ2-2): GAGVSQTPSNKVTEKGKYVELRCDPISGHTALYWYRQSLGQGPEFLIYFQGTGAADDSGLPNDRFFAVRPEGSVSTLKIQRTERGDSAVYLCASSLSSAGGPISTGELFFGEGSRLTVL.